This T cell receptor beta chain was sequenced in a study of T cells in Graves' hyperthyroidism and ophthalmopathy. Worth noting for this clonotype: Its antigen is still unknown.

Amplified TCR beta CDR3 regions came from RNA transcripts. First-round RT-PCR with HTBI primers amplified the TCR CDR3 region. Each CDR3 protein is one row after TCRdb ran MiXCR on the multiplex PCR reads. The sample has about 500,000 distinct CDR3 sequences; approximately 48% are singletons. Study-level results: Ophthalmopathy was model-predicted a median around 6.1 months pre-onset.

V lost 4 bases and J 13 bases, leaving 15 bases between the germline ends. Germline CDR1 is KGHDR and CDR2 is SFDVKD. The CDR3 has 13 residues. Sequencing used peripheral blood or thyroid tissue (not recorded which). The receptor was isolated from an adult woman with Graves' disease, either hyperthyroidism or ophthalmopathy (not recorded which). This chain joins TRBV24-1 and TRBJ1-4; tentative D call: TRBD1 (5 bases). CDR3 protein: CATSDHDSSRLFF. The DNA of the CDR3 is TGTGCCACCAGTGACCACGACAGTTCTAGACTGTTTTTT.